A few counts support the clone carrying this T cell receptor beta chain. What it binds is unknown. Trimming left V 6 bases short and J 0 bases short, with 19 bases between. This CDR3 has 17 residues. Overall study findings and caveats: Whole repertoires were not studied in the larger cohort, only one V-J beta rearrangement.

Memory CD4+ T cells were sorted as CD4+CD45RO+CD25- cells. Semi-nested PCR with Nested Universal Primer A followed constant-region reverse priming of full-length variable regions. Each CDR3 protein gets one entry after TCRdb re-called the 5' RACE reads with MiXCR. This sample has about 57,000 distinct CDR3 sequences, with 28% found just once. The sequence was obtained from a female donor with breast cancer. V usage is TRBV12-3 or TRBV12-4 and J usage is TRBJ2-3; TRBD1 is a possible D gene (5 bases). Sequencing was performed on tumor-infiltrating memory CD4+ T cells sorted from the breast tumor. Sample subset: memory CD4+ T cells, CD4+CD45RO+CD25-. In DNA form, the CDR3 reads TGTGCCAGCAGCTTGCAGACCAGGGCGTTTAGCACAGATACGCAGTATTTT. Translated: CASSLQTRAFSTDTQYF.